The 25 T cell receptor beta chains below all came from one sample that was sequenced in a study of vaccination effects on CD4 cells after COVID-19. Their antigen targets remain unknown. Sequencing in the ViraFEST assay came after antigen-specific CD4+ T cells had been expanded with viral peptide pools, which were used to stimulate PBMC. The authors isolated CD4+ T cells after less than eleven days of culture. The person acquired a PCR-confirmed SARS-CoV-2 infection between March and December 2020. The assay was immunoSEQ multiplex PCR, and TCRdb's table has in-frame clones only and misses some. The table has around 37,000 clones, just under 75% seen once. Specimen: CD4+ T cells from PBMCs cultured with a peptide pool, collected before COVID-19 vaccination. The source of these receptors is a human donor who had a prior SARS-CoV-2 infection.

The chain links TRBV7-2 to TRBJ2-5; D might be TRBD1 (6 bases). The CDR3 covers 14 residues. Germline values: CDR1 SGHTA, CDR2 FQGNSA. V dropped 6 bases and J dropped 5 bases, with 16 bases sitting between them. Here the CDR3 DNA reads TGTGCCAGCAGAGCCCCAGGGGCTAGGGAGACCCAGTACTTC. This codes for CASRAPGARETQYF.

The chain combines TRBV24-1 with TRBJ2-2, with 10 bases identical to TRBD1. In germline, CDR1 is KGHDR, CDR2 SFDVKD. This CDR3 has 16 amino acids. J gave up 5 bases and V 4 bases, and 6 bases lay outside the gene matches. The CDR3 sequence: CATSEAGQGRTGELFF. As DNA, the CDR3 is TGTGCCACCAGTGAAGCGGGACAGGGGCGAACCGGGGAGCTGTTTTTT.

This clone was detected only a few times. The chain has TRBV12-5 and TRBJ2-3, with a weak D call TRBD2 (5 bases). The CDR3 runs to 18 residues. Germline-derived CDR1 and CDR2 are LGHNT and FRNRAP. The V gene lost 0 bases and the J gene lost 0 bases, with 16 bases spanning the gap. This CDR3 reads CASGLVHVASSSTDTQYF. The CDR3, as DNA: TGTGCTAGTGGTTTGGTACACGTCGCTAGCAGTAGCACAGATACGCAGTATTTT.

This rearrangement joins TRBV4-1 to TRBJ2-3; maybe TRBD2 (5 bases). V lost 5 bases and J 2 bases, leaving 11 bases between the germline ends. The CDR3 extends over 14 amino acids. Germline V gene data show CDR1 as MGHRA and CDR2 as YSYEKL. The CDR3 protein is CASSTSGDTDTQYF. The CDR3 bases are TGCGCCAGCAGCACCTCCGGGGACACAGATACGCAGTATTTT.

The chain links TRBV6-5 to TRBJ2-7; D gene uncertain. The V and J ends lost 7 bases and 3 bases respectively, with 16 bases between them. The CDR3 sequence is 14 residues long. Germline CDR1 is MNHEY and CDR2 is SVGAGI. CDR3 sequence: CASTRARWGYEQYF. DNA of the CDR3: TGTGCCAGCACCAGAGCACGTTGGGGCTACGAGCAGTACTTC.

V and J are TRBV14 and TRBJ2-1; 7 bases fit TRBD2. Looked up from germline, CDR1 is SGHDN and CDR2 is FVKESK. J lost 0 bases, V lost 5 bases, and 4 bases had no gene match. This CDR3 has 15 amino acids. The chain's CDR3 is CASSIGGSSYNEQFF. As DNA, the CDR3 is TGTGCCAGCAGCATTGGCGGGAGCTCCTACAATGAGCAGTTCTTC.

This clone was detected once. V is TRBV10-3 and J is TRBJ2-7, with 10 nucleotides matching TRBD2. Trimming removed 0 bases from V and 0 bases from J; junction bases left unmatched: 5. The CDR3 runs 17 residues. Germline V gene sequence: CDR1 ENHRY, CDR2 SYGVKD. DNA of the CDR3: TGTGCCATCAGTGAGTCGGGGAGACTAGCGGGCTCCTACGAGCAGTACTTC. Translating gives CAISESGRLAGSYEQYF.

The J gene is TRBJ1-2, the V gene TRBV5-1; 12 bases match TRBD1. This CDR3 region has 14 residues. J lost 6 bases, V lost 6 bases, and 6 bases had no gene match. Germline assignment: CDR1 SGHRS and CDR2 YFSETQ. CDR3 amino acids: CASNQGTGGHGYTF. CDR3 coding DNA: TGCGCCAGCAATCAAGGGACAGGGGGCCATGGCTACACCTTC.

V is TRBV4-1 and J is TRBJ1-2; D not certain. In germline, CDR1 is MGHRA, CDR2 YSYEKL. The V end lost 5 bases, the J end lost 4 bases, and 11 bases lay between the germline ends. The CDR3 has 13 residues. This CDR3 reads CASSLRESYGYTF. The CDR3 DNA reads TGCGCCAGCAGCTTAAGAGAATCCTATGGCTACACCTTC.

This clone was counted between two and nine times. This chain connects TRBV5-1 to TRBJ2-3; no definite D call. Germline V gives CDR1 SGHRS, CDR2 YFSETQ. The length of the CDR3 is 11 residues. With 5 bases removed from V and 2 bases from J, the gap between germline ends came to 3 bases. The CDR3 sequence is CASRDTDTQYF. DNA of the CDR3: TGCGCCAGCAGGGACACAGATACGCAGTATTTT.

J is TRBJ2-7 and V is TRBV7-2; D ambiguous. CDR1 and CDR2 (germline): SGHTA, FQGNSA. V was cut by 0 bases and J by 1 base, with 7 bases left in between. The CDR3 is made up of 14 amino acids. DNA of the CDR3: TGTGCCAGCAGCTTAGCGGCCTGGTCCTACGAGCAGTACTTC. This gives the protein CASSLAAWSYEQYF.

The chain couples TRBV10-3 to TRBJ2-7; no firm D call. The V end was cut by 11 bases, the J end by 4 bases, with 18 bases between. The CDR3 totals 13 residues. Germline loops: CDR1 ENHRY, CDR2 SYGVKD. CDR3 bases: TGTGCCGCAGCCGCTGGGTCGGAATACGAGCAGTACTTC. This codes for CAAAAGSEYEQYF.

The chain links TRBV3-1 (or the pseudogene TRBV3-2) to TRBJ1-1; 8 positions agree with TRBD1. This CDR3 has 15 residues. Germline V gene data show CDR1 as LGHDT and CDR2 as YNNKEL (reference sequence). Unmatched junction bases numbered 4, after V lost 1 base and J lost 3 bases. The CDR3 DNA is TGTGCCAGCAGCCAAGCTCCAGGGGGCTACACTGAAGCTTTCTTT. As protein: CASSQAPGGYTEAFF.

The chain couples TRBV9 to TRBJ1-2; D is unclear. CDR1 SGDLS and CDR2 YYNGEE come from the germline V gene. V lost 2 bases and J lost 7, with 12 bases in between. CDR3 length equals 13 residues. CDR3 sequence: CASSVDPPSGYTF. CDR3 DNA: TGTGCCAGCAGCGTCGACCCCCCATCTGGCTACACCTTC.

The chain combines TRBV10-1 with TRBJ1-5, with 9 bases aligning to TRBD1. The CDR3 covers 16 residues. Germline CDR1 reads WNHNN; CDR2 reads SYGVQD (reference sequence). V lost 8 bases to trimming and J lost 3 bases; unmatched junction nucleotides: 11. The CDR3 sequence: CASLSARTGDNQPQHF. CDR3 DNA: TGCGCCAGCCTGAGCGCCCGGACAGGGGACAATCAGCCCCAGCATTTT.

In this sample, this clone turned up a few times. As DNA, the CDR3 is TGTGCCAGCAACTTAGGCAGGGGGCTATCCCACCCCCAGCATTTT. It encodes CASNLGRGLSHPQHF. The chain carries TRBV2 and TRBJ1-5, with TRBD1 matching 8 bases. This CDR3 is built from 15 residues. The germline V gene has CDR1 SNHLY and CDR2 FYNNEI. V shed 7 bases and J 10 bases; nucleotides not matched to a gene: 15.

This clone showed up just once. The V call is TRBV7-2, the J call TRBJ1-6; a possible D gene is TRBD1 (5 bases). Germline V gene data show CDR1 as SGHTA and CDR2 as FQGNSA. The CDR3 length is 14 residues. V was pared by 1 base and J by 7 bases, with 8 bases between. In DNA form, the CDR3 reads TGTGCCAGCAGCTTAGGTGGGACGAATTCACCCCTCCACTTT. Its translation: CASSLGGTNSPLHF. The whole variable domain, remainder taken from reference TRBV7-2 and TRBJ1-6, is GAGVSQSPSNKVTEKGKDVELRCDPISGHTALYWYRQSLGQGLEFLIYFQGNSAPDKSGLPSDRFSAERTGGSVSTLTIQRTQQEDSAVYLCASSLGGTNSPLHFGNGTRLTVT.

The chain employs TRBV18 and TRBJ2-5; TRBD1 matches at 9 bases. This CDR3 region has 14 residues. Germline-derived CDR1 and CDR2 are KGHSH and LQKENI. Losses at the gene ends were 2 bases for V and 5 bases for J; bases not matched to a gene: 3. The CDR3 sequence is CASSPGQGRETQYF. The CDR3 region has the DNA TGTGCCAGCTCACCAGGACAGGGGAGGGAGACCCAGTACTTC.

This clone occurred once. The J gene is TRBJ1-1, the V gene TRBV27; D ambiguous. Trimming stripped 7 bases from V and 1 base from J, with 13 bases between. Germline V CDR1 and CDR2: MNHEY, SMNVEV (reference sequence). This CDR3 is 14 amino acids long. CDR3 nucleotides: TGTGCCAGCAAACTGGGAGGGTGGAACACTGAAGCTTTCTTT. Translation gives CASKLGGWNTEAFF.

This clone appeared a few times. This chain connects TRBV18 to TRBJ1-2; D might be TRBD1 (5 bases). The CDR3 loop spans 17 amino acids. V lost 3 bases, J lost 4 bases, and 21 bases lay in between. Germline CDR1 and CDR2: KGHSH and LQKENI. The CDR3 sequence: CASSPSQGATTIYGYTF. The DNA for the CDR3 is TGTGCCAGCTCACCGTCCCAGGGAGCCACCACGATCTATGGCTACACCTTC. Together with reference TRBV18 and TRBJ1-2, the CDR3 gives the full variable domain: NAGVMQNPRHLVRRRGQEARLRCSPMKGHSHVYWYRQLPEEGLKFMVYLQKENIIDESGMPKERFSAEFPKEGPSILRIQQVVRGDSAAYFCASSPSQGATTIYGYTFGSGTRLTVV.

The chain recombines TRBV28 with TRBJ1-5, with 7 bases fitting TRBD1. CDR3 length equals 20 residues. Germline CDR1 MDHEN, CDR2 SYDVKM. The V segment lost 3 bases and the J segment 0 bases; nucleotides outside the gene matches: 17. CDR3 in amino acids: CASSLGQDRAQGYSNQPQHF. In DNA form, the CDR3 reads TGTGCCAGCAGTTTGGGGCAAGACAGGGCCCAGGGGTATAGCAATCAGCCCCAGCATTTT. The full variable domain, its missing parts supplied by reference TRBV28 and TRBJ1-5, is DVKVTQSSRYLVKRTGEKVFLECVQDMDHENMFWYRQDPGLGLRLIYFSYDVKMKEKGDIPEGYSVSREKKERFSLILESASTNQTSMYLCASSLGQDRAQGYSNQPQHFGDGTRLSIL.

This chain links TRBV15 with TRBJ1-3; D ambiguous. Germline V lookup: CDR1 LNHNV, CDR2 YYDKDF (reference sequence). The CDR3 extends over 15 amino acids. The V gene lost 3 bases and the J gene lost 3 bases, with 12 bases spanning the gap. CDR3 region: CATSRDGVRGNTIYF. CDR3 DNA sequence: TGTGCCACCAGCAGGGATGGGGTCCGTGGAAACACCATATATTTT.

The chain links TRBV27 to TRBJ1-5, with D perhaps TRBD1 (6 bases). The germline gives CDR1 MNHEY, CDR2 SMNVEV (reference sequence). Trimming shortened V by 2 bases and J by 6 bases, and 17 bases separated the two germline ends. The CDR3 covers 16 residues. CDR3 in DNA: TGTGCCAGCAGTTTAAGTCCCAGGGGCCGGGGTCAGCCCCAGCATTTT. This encodes CASSLSPRGRGQPQHF.

This sequence joins TRBV11-2 and TRBJ2-1, with D possibly matching TRBD1 (6 bases). With 5 bases removed from V and 7 bases from J, the gap between germline ends came to 18 bases. This CDR3 has 15 residues. Germline V gives CDR1 SGHAT, CDR2 FQNNGV. The CDR3 DNA reads TGTGCCAGCAGCCTAATGGGGGCCCCCGCAAATGAGCAGTTCTTC. Protein sequence: CASSLMGAPANEQFF. The complete variable domain, with remaining parts taken from reference TRBV11-2 and TRBJ2-1, reads EAGVAQSPRYKIIEKRQSVAFWCNPISGHATLYWYQQILGQGPKLLIQFQNNGVVDDSQLPKDRFSAERLKGVDSTLKIQPAKLEDSAVYLCASSLMGAPANEQFFGPGTRLTVL.

This chain uses TRBV7-3 with TRBJ2-1, with 14 bases fitting TRBD2. The CDR3 is 20 residues long. Per germline, CDR1 SGHTA and CDR2 FQGTGA. The V segment lost 5 bases and the J segment 0 bases; nucleotides outside the gene matches: 12. CDR3 DNA sequence: TGTGCCAGCAGCCCCGGAGGACTAGCGGGGGGTAGCGTCTCCTACAATGAGCAGTTCTTC. It yields the protein CASSPGGLAGGSVSYNEQFF.